Sequencing of this T cell receptor beta chain was carried out in a study of T cells in Graves' hyperthyroidism and ophthalmopathy. Study summary: Staff took peripheral blood when the initial diagnosis was made, before any treatment began.

Study results and caveats: Most expanded thyroid clonotypes above 0.001 recurred in blood.

TCR beta CDR3 regions were amplified from RNA. Carried out on the TCR CDR3, a first-round RT-PCR used the HTBI primer set. TCRdb called the multiplex PCR reads again in MiXCR, with one record for every CDR3 protein. The sample lists a few hundred thousand distinct CDR3 sequences, more than 15% occurring once. Graves' hyperthyroidism was deemed stable absent ophthalmopathy progression within 18 months. Clinical symptoms, serum thyroxine, TRAb, thyroid ultrasound and orbital computed tomography informed diagnoses. This clonotype was seen many times. The antigen remains undetermined. The germline V gene has CDR1 DFQATT and CDR2 SNEGSKA (reference sequence). With 6 bases removed from V and 3 bases from J, the gap between germline ends came to 21 bases. CDR3 length: 15 residues.

This clonotype originated in a woman aged 25 to 45 with Graves' hyperthyroidism. J is TRBJ2-7 and V is TRBV20-1, with D perhaps matching TRBD2 (6 bases). The source material was blood. CDR3 protein: CSAVTGLLGGYEQYF. The CDR3 nucleotides are TGCAGTGCGGTAACGGGACTCCTAGGAGGCTACGAGCAGTACTTC.